This T cell receptor (beta chain) was retrieved from a study of blood T cell repertoires in COVID-19. Turning to the study itself: There were acute and convalescent COVID-19 samples, and they came from the United States, Italy and Spain. T cells, B-cell-depleted T cells, or PBMCs supplied cDNA or gDNA.

How the authors handled the data: Nucleated cell counts were estimated from reference gene primer amplification. Generated by immunoSEQ multiplex PCR, the TCRdb table keeps only in-frame clones and is missing some. The V and J calls and clone size come from that table; D and trimming were worked out from the DNA. The sample lists fewer than 85,000 clones; around four fifths were seen once. Germline V gene lookup returns CDR1 MDHEN and CDR2 SYDVKM. This CDR3 comprises 14 residues. V shed 6 bases and J 6 bases; nucleotides not matched to a gene: 8. The sequenced sample was peripheral blood. This sequence was found in a man between 60 and 75 years old with acute or convalescent COVID-19. This chain uses TRBV28 with TRBJ1-5; 7 positions match TRBD1. DNA for the CDR3: TGTGCCAGCAGGTACGACAGGGTCTCTCAGCCCCAGCATTTT. Protein product: CASRYDRVSQPQHF. Full variable domain (outside the CDR3, taken from reference TRBV28 and TRBJ1-5): DVKVTQSSRYLVKRTGEKVFLECVQDMDHENMFWYRQDPGLGLRLIYFSYDVKMKEKGDIPEGYSVSREKKERFSLILESASTNQTSMYLCASRYDRVSQPQHFGDGTRLSIL.